This TCR beta chain was captured by sequencing in a study of beta chain features in type 1 diabetes. This CDR3 has 15 residues. V lost 4 bases and J 6 bases, leaving 16 bases between the germline ends. CDR1 MNHNY and CDR2 SVGAGI come from the germline V gene (reference sequence). What was sequenced were expressed TCRB transcripts, since all of the isolated RNA had been reverse transcribed. Using immunoSEQ multiplex PCR, the repertoire was profiled, and TCRdb retains in-frame clones only, with some absent. The table records around 320,000 clones, 14% of them present only once. General study findings and limits: cDNA sequencing could over-represent cells with high TCR expression.

This clone came up a few times. No antigen is known for it. The genes are TRBV6-6 and TRBJ2-1; D gene ambiguous. Sequenced material: central memory CD4+ T cells from blood. This TCR was sampled from a man aged 25-45 years in good health. CDR3 nucleotides: TGTGCCAGCAGTTCGTGGGCGAGAAGGGTCAATGAGCAGTTCTTC. It is translated as CASSSWARRVNEQFF.